The next 6 T cell receptor beta chains were all read from a single sample in a study of early T cells in non-severe SARS-CoV-2 infection. From the 5' RACE reads, TCRdb called clonotypes with MiXCR, one entry per CDR3 protein. The table shows 65,000 to 85,000 distinct CDR3 sequences, with 9.5% to 15% occurring only once. The specimen was whole blood. The receptors here all came from an adult who was a healthcare worker with PCR-confirmed SARS-CoV-2 infection or an uninfected control (not recorded which).

This clonotype was counted at least ten times. CDR3 DNA sequence: TGTGCCAGCAGCCCGGGCGTAAGAGCCTACGAGCAGTACTTC. Protein sequence: CASSPGVRAYEQYF. V gene TRBV7-2 combines with J gene TRBJ2-7; no reliable D call. The CDR3 loop spans 14 amino acids. V was pared by 5 bases and J by 2 bases, with 13 bases between. The V gene's germline CDR1 is SGHTA and CDR2 FQGNSA.

This clonotype has a count of ten or more. The chain links TRBV12-3 or TRBV12-4 to TRBJ1-1; D ambiguous. This CDR3 comprises 12 residues. V was cut by 8 bases and J by 10 bases, with 17 bases left in between. CDR3 bases: TGTGCCAGCTCCTCGGAAGAGGGAACAGCTTTCTTT. Translated: CASSSEEGTAFF.

This clonotype was seen at least ten times. The chain links TRBV28 to TRBJ2-1; 14 bases map to TRBD2. This CDR3 spans 16 amino acids. Germline CDR1 is MDHEN and CDR2 is SYDVKM. Trimming at V came to 5 bases and at J to 9 bases, leaving 9 bases not matched to a gene. DNA of the CDR3: TGTGCCAGCAGTGGCCCCGGGACTAGCGGGAGTCTTGAGCAGTTCTTC. Its protein product is CASSGPGTSGSLEQFF.

The chain joins TRBV19 to TRBJ1-5; weak D call: TRBD1 (6 bases). CDR1 and CDR2 (germline): LNHDA, SQIVND (reference sequence). This CDR3 is built from 13 residues. Between the trimmed V and J ends, which lost 4 bases and 6 bases, there was a span of 10 bases. The DNA for the CDR3 is TGTGCCAGTAGTACAGGGGCGATTCAGCCCCAGCATTTT. Translation gives CASSTGAIQPQHF.

V gene TRBV6-6 combines with J gene TRBJ1-1, with D unresolved. Trimming stripped 2 bases from V and 1 base from J, with 11 bases between. CDR1 and CDR2 (germline): MNHNY, SVGAGI (reference sequence). The CDR3 extends over 15 amino acids. The CDR3 sequence is CASSYNPSGNTEAFF. The CDR3 bases are TGTGCCAGCAGTTACAATCCCTCGGGGAACACTGAAGCTTTCTTT.

The rearrangement joins TRBV24-1 to TRBJ1-5; 9 nucleotides match TRBD1. After removal of 5 bases from V and 2 bases from J, the junction contained 3 bases not matched to a gene. Germline V lookup: CDR1 KGHDR, CDR2 SFDVKD. The CDR3 is 15 residues long. CDR3 region: CATSGRDRGNQPQHF. In DNA, the CDR3 is TGTGCCACCAGTGGCCGGGACAGGGGCAATCAGCCCCAGCATTTT.